Listed here are 25 T cell receptor beta chains from one sample, sequenced in a study of Ad26.COV2.S vaccination and SARS-CoV-2 variants. Here immunoSEQ multiplex PCR was the method, and the copy in TCRdb shows in-frame clones only, minus some. The sample has some 180,000 clones; 87% are singletons. This specimen consisted of peripheral blood, obtained after recovery from COVID-19. The source is a human donor who had recovered from COVID-19.

This sequence joins TRBV7-6 and TRBJ2-6; D unclear. The CDR3 covers 18 residues. V lost 1 base and J 4 bases, leaving 17 bases between the germline ends. Germline V lookup: CDR1 SGHVS, CDR2 FNYEAQ. The CDR3 region is CASSLDGWALRGANVLTF. The CDR3 region has the DNA TGTGCCAGCAGCTTAGATGGTTGGGCCTTAAGAGGGGCCAACGTCCTGACTTTC.

The chain uses TRBV19 and TRBJ2-7; TRBD2 aligns across 7 bases. The J segment lost 4 bases and the V segment lost 4 bases, leaving 4 bases of the junction unmatched. Germline CDR1 and CDR2: LNHDA and SQIVND (reference sequence). The length of the CDR3 is 13 residues. For the CDR3, the DNA is TGTGCCAGTAGTAGCGGGAGCTCATACGAGCAGTACTTC. Amino acid sequence: CASSSGSSYEQYF.

This CDR3 is CASRDPGQQETQYF. The CDR3 DNA is TGTGCCAGTAGGGATCCAGGACAGCAAGAGACCCAGTACTTC. This chain connects TRBV19 to TRBJ2-5; TRBD1 might be the D (6 bases). The CDR3 has 14 residues. V lost 6 bases and J 2 bases, leaving 13 bases between the germline ends. The germline V gene has CDR1 LNHDA and CDR2 SQIVND (reference sequence).

V is TRBV15 and J is TRBJ2-3; maybe TRBD2 (7 bases). The germline V gene encodes CDR1 LNHNV and CDR2 YYDKDF (reference sequence). V was trimmed by 1 base and J by 0 bases, leaving 14 bases between them. This CDR3 contains 17 residues. The CDR3 loop is CATSRALGGASTDTQYF. In nucleotides, the CDR3 is TGTGCCACCAGCAGAGCCCTGGGGGGGGCGAGCACAGATACGCAGTATTTT.

This clone was picked up one time. CDR3 sequence reads: CASSGSLSNTGELFF. Here the CDR3 DNA reads TGTGCCAGCAGCGGTAGCCTTTCGAACACCGGGGAGCTGTTTTTT. The J gene is TRBJ2-2, the V gene TRBV7-6; D uncertain. V shed 5 bases and J shed 0 bases, with 10 bases lying between them. This CDR3 region has 15 residues. Germline V lookup: CDR1 SGHVS, CDR2 FNYEAQ.

This chain uses TRBV10-3 with TRBJ1-4; 7 bases match TRBD1. Trimming cost V 10 bases and J 13 bases; bases outside gene matches: 18. The CDR3 contains 14 residues. Looked up from germline, CDR1 is ENHRY and CDR2 is SYGVKD. CDR3 sequence reads: CATAVGTALGGLFF. For the CDR3, the DNA is TGTGCCACCGCGGTTGGGACAGCTTTGGGGGGACTGTTTTTT.

This chain uses TRBV5-6 with TRBJ2-2; D remains ambiguous. Trimming cost V 0 bases and J 6 bases, with 12 bases left between them. Germline CDR1 reads SGHDT; CDR2 reads YYEEEE. CDR3 length: 15 residues. The CDR3 here is CASSLGQTRPGELFF. As DNA, the CDR3 is TGTGCCAGCAGCTTGGGCCAGACCCGCCCCGGGGAGCTGTTTTTT.

The gene calls are TRBV14 and TRBJ2-1; 10 bases are shared with TRBD2. V shed 1 base and J 0 bases; nucleotides not matched to a gene: 0. CDR1 is SGHDN, CDR2 FVKESK, per germline. There are 16 residues in the CDR3. The CDR3 here is CASSQGTSGSYNEQFF. CDR3 nucleotide sequence: TGTGCCAGCAGCCAAGGGACTAGCGGCTCCTACAATGAGCAGTTCTTC.

The chain carries TRBV4-1 and TRBJ1-1; D remains ambiguous. With 0 bases removed from V and 0 bases from J, the gap between germline ends came to 8 bases. The CDR3 loop spans 15 amino acids. CDR1 is MGHRA and CDR2 is YSYEKL in the germline V gene. The CDR3 DNA sequence: TGCGCCAGCAGCCAAGAGGAGGCCATGAACACTGAAGCTTTCTTT. Its translation: CASSQEEAMNTEAFF.

The chain links TRBV2 to TRBJ1-5, with unresolved D. CDR1 and CDR2 (germline): SNHLY, FYNNEI. Trimming left V 3 bases short and J 2 bases short, with 26 bases between. The CDR3 runs 20 residues. In DNA, the CDR3 is TGTGCCAGCAGTGATCCTTCAATTCTTCAAGTAGAGGGAGGCAATCAGCCCCAGCATTTT. Its protein product is CASSDPSILQVEGGNQPQHF.

The J gene is TRBJ2-5, the V gene TRBV14; 7 bases align to TRBD2. The junction had 12 bases not matched to a gene; V was cut back by 1 base and J by 4 bases. This CDR3 is 17 amino acids long. Germline V lookup: CDR1 SGHDN, CDR2 FVKESK. The CDR3 spells CASSQGGGSLIRETQYF. CDR3 DNA sequence: TGTGCCAGCAGCCAAGGGGGCGGGAGTTTAATTCGAGAGACCCAGTACTTC. Full variable domain (remainder filled in from reference TRBV14 and TRBJ2-5): EAGVTQFPSHSVIEKGQTVTLRCDPISGHDNLYWYRRVMGKEIKFLLHFVKESKQDESGMPNNRFLAERTGGTYSTLKVQPAELEDSGVYFCASSQGGGSLIRETQYFGPGTRLLVL.

Here the CDR3 reads CATHQGNRDEQYF. In nucleotides, the CDR3 is TGTGCCACCCATCAGGGAAATAGGGACGAGCAGTACTTC. The chain employs TRBV10-3 and TRBJ2-7; tentative D call: TRBD1 (5 bases). Germline values: CDR1 ENHRY, CDR2 SYGVKD. V lost 10 bases and J lost 5, with 18 bases in between. CDR3 length equals 13 residues.

The CDR3 loop reads CASSMSGRNSPLHF. CDR3 in DNA: TGTGCCAGCAGTATGAGTGGGCGAAATTCACCCCTCCACTTT. The V and J genes are TRBV14 and TRBJ1-6; D is ambiguous. The V gene lost 6 bases and the J gene lost 7 bases, with 13 bases spanning the gap. From germline, CDR1 is SGHDN and CDR2 FVKESK. The CDR3 covers 14 residues.

This chain joins TRBV10-1 and TRBJ1-2; D possibly corresponds to TRBD1 (6 bases). There are 13 residues in the CDR3. Germline V gene sequence: CDR1 WNHNN, CDR2 SYGVQD (reference sequence). Trimming took off 8 bases at V and 0 bases at J, with 10 bases between the two ends. In nucleotides, the CDR3 is TGCGCCAGCGCCTGGACAGCTAACTATGGCTACACCTTC. Translating it yields CASAWTANYGYTF.

J is TRBJ1-2 and V is TRBV19, with D hard to call. The germline CDR1 and CDR2 sequences are LNHDA and SQIVND (reference sequence). The ends were cut back, 3 bases at V and 2 bases at J, with 13 bases in the middle. This CDR3 has 15 residues. This CDR3 is CASSIRQDLNYGYTF. For the CDR3, the DNA is TGTGCCAGTAGTATTCGGCAGGATCTGAACTATGGCTACACCTTC. Full variable domain (missing parts from reference TRBV19 and TRBJ1-2): DGGITQSPKYLFRKEGQNVTLSCEQNLNHDAMYWYRQDPGQGLRLIYYSQIVNDFQKGDIAEGYSVSREKKESFPLTVTSAQKNPTAFYLCASSIRQDLNYGYTFGSGTRLTVV.

CDR3 sequence (DNA): TGTGCCAGCACCCCCTTGTATGGGGAGTCGGACGAGCAGTACTTC. Translating it yields CASTPLYGESDEQYF. The V gene is TRBV7-9, the J gene TRBJ2-7, with a weak D call TRBD2 (5 bases). There are 15 residues in the CDR3. V was shortened by 7 bases and J by 5 bases, with 21 bases between the two germline ends. Germline V lookup: CDR1 SEHNR, CDR2 FQNEAQ (reference sequence).

V gene TRBV11-3 combines with J gene TRBJ2-1; the D gene is possibly TRBD2 (6 bases). Looked up from germline, CDR1 is SGHNT and CDR2 is YENEEA. The germline V and J ends were trimmed by 0 bases and 3 bases, with 9 bases remaining between them. This CDR3 comprises 15 residues. This CDR3 is CASSLDGGVYNEQFF. CDR3 bases: TGTGCCAGCAGCTTAGACGGGGGAGTCTACAATGAGCAGTTCTTC. Complete variable domain (other parts from reference TRBV11-3 and TRBJ2-1): EAGVVQSPRYKIIEKKQPVAFWCNPISGHNTLYWYLQNLGQGPELLIRYENEEAVDDSQLPKDRFSAERLKGVDSTLKIQPAELGDSAVYLCASSLDGGVYNEQFFGPGTRLTVL.

The V call is TRBV7-2, the J call TRBJ2-1; D tentatively fits TRBD1 or TRBD2 (5 bases each). The V gene lost 1 base and the J gene lost 2 bases, with 9 bases spanning the gap. This CDR3 has 15 amino acids. The V gene's germline CDR1 is SGHTA and CDR2 FQGNSA. The CDR3 region is CASSLGGTAYNEQFF. The CDR3 DNA reads as TGTGCCAGCAGCTTAGGGGGGACCGCCTACAATGAGCAGTTCTTC.

V and J are TRBV13 and TRBJ2-1; 10 bases map to TRBD2. Germline V lookup: CDR1 PRHDT, CDR2 FYEKMQ (reference sequence). Trimming took 3 bases from V and 4 from J; bases not matched to a gene: 6. CDR3 length: 16 residues. The CDR3 nucleotides are TGTGCCAGCAGCTTCCCGAGCGGGGGGGCTTACAATGAGCAGTTCTTC. Amino acid sequence: CASSFPSGGAYNEQFF.

This chain joins TRBV5-1 and TRBJ2-1; maybe TRBD2 (5 bases). CDR1 SGHRS and CDR2 YFSETQ come from the germline V gene. The length of the CDR3 is 12 residues. The V gene lost 0 bases and the J gene lost 10 bases, with 8 bases spanning the gap. Here the CDR3 reads CASSLEGGEQFF. The CDR3 DNA reads TGCGCCAGCAGCTTGGAGGGCGGGGAGCAGTTCTTC.

Here the CDR3 reads CASSIGGGQGTYEQYF. The CDR3 bases are TGTGCCAGTAGTATAGGAGGTGGGCAGGGCACCTACGAGCAGTACTTC. The chain joins TRBV19 to TRBJ2-7, with D possibly matching TRBD1 (5 bases). The CDR3 length is 16 residues. Trimming took off 1 base at V and 2 bases at J, with 15 bases between the two ends. Germline CDR1 and CDR2: LNHDA and SQIVND (reference sequence).

The rearrangement links TRBV18 to TRBJ1-6; D is undetermined. V was shortened by 2 bases and J by 5 bases, with 16 bases between the two germline ends. The germline gives CDR1 KGHSH, CDR2 LQKENI. The CDR3 contains 17 residues. The CDR3 DNA sequence: TGTGCCAGCTCACCAACCGAAACGCGGGGAAATAATTCACCCCTCCACTTT. Protein product: CASSPTETRGNNSPLHF.

The chain uses TRBV6-6 and TRBJ1-5; 8 bases align to TRBD1. The CDR3 has 15 residues. With 7 bases clipped from V and 4 bases from J, the junction kept 9 bases outside the gene matches. Germline CDR1 and CDR2: MNHNY and SVGAGI (reference sequence). The CDR3 DNA follows: TGTGCCAGCATCTTACGGACAGGGCTGAATCAGCCCCAGCATTTT. Its protein is CASILRTGLNQPQHF.

The chain recombines TRBV29-1 with TRBJ2-1; the D is unclear. CDR1 is SQVTM and CDR2 is ANQGSEA in the germline V gene. V gave up 4 bases and J gave up 2 bases, with 12 bases separating them. This CDR3 is 14 amino acids long. In nucleotides, the CDR3 is TGCAGCGTTGGGGGTGACCCCACCTACAATGAGCAGTTCTTC. It is translated as CSVGGDPTYNEQFF.

The rearrangement joins TRBV6-4 to TRBJ1-6; D possibly corresponds to TRBD1 (5 bases). V gave up 2 bases and J gave up 0 bases, with 23 bases separating them. The CDR3 covers 21 residues. Germline CDR1 reads MRHNA; CDR2 reads SNTAGT. CDR3 residues: CASSDPQYEVAGSSYNSPLHF. The CDR3, as DNA: TGTGCCAGCAGTGACCCTCAATACGAAGTCGCAGGGAGCTCCTATAATTCACCCCTCCACTTT.